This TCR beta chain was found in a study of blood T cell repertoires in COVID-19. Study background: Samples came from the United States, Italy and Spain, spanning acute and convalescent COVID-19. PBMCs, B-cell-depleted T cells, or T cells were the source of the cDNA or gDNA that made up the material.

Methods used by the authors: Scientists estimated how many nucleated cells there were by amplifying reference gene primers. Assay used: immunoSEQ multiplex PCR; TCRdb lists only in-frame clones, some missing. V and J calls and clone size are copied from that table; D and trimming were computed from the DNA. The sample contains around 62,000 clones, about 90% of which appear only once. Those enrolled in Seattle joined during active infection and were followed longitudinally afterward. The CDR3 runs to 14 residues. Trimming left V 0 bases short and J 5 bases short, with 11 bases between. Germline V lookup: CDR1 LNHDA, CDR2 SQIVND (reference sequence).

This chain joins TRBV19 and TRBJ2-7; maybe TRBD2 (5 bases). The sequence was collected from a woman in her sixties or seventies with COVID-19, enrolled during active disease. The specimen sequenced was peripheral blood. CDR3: CASSIDRVGNEQYF. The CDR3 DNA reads TGTGCCAGTAGTATAGATCGGGTCGGGAACGAGCAGTACTTC.